This T cell receptor beta chain came from a study of regulatory T cells in long-lasting Graves disease (dated by TCRdb to about 2021). Background for the entire study: Antithyroid drugs had been taken for less than 3 months by newly diagnosed Graves' disease patients. The study took place in China and was registered as a clinical trial. A total of roughly 35 samples were covered by TCR sequencing, comprising approximately 13 persistent and around 20 newly diagnosed Graves' disease patients. Peripheral blood TCR sequencing and RNA sequencing compared persistent Graves' disease patients with newly diagnosed Graves' disease patients.

The sample's time point, from its label and the paper: newly diagnosed GD, antithyroid drugs for less than 3 months. For both TCR sequencing and RNA sequencing, RNA was extracted from PBMCs in TRIzol. The diagnosis of Graves' disease followed American Thyroid Association guidelines. Patients were recruited from an endocrinology department in Xi'an, China. From each patient, around 9 milliliters of peripheral blood was collected into an EDTA anticoagulant tube. PBMCs were isolated by Ficoll Paque Plus density gradient separation without further T cell sorting. An Agilent 2100 Bioanalyzer and agarose gel were used to assess RNA quality, and a NanoDrop 2000 was used to measure RNA concentration. The library relied on multiplex PCR. The run used an Illumina HiSeq 4000. iRepertoire HTBI primers and Arm-PCR amplification of CDR3 regions were used to construct TCR beta libraries. Gel purification was performed on PCR products prior to sequencing. The study's own analysis went as follows. A total of fewer than 65 TRBV and some 15 TRBJ segments were identified across samples and were used for gene usage analysis of CDR3 amino acid clonotypes. Filtered high-quality paired reads were merged into contigs using COPE and FqMerger. Contigs were aligned with BLAST to IMGT TRBV, TRBD and TRBJ reference genes, and CDR3 was defined per IMGT. Highly expanded clones were defined as clonotypes with a frequency above 0.1%. Shannon entropy was used to measure repertoire diversity, and the Gini coefficient was used to measure V-J evenness. A clonotype was considered public if more than one individual shared it. TCRdb trimmed public reads at Q25 via fastp, called clones via MiXCR and kept in-frame beta chains. Each CDR3 protein gets just one entry, which takes the most common genes and DNA from the rows behind it. TCRdb's processing, not the study's, gives the V and J calls here. The sample table records hundreds of thousands of distinct CDR3 sequences; roughly 18% of these occur just once. About two fifths of the sample comes from the top ten.

This clonotype was seen ten or more times. The antigen it binds to is not known. The record has no base qualities; no much larger clone is one base away. CDR1 SGHAT and CDR2 FQNNGV were looked up in the germline V gene. The CDR3 runs 16 amino acids, cysteine and phenylalanine included. Only the CDR3 region is kept as DNA, spanning 48 bases read in frame from base 1. Compared with germline, V lacks 4 bases and J lacks 0 bases; bases without a gene match: 4. Overall study outcomes, separate from this receptor: Sequencing and analysis were limited to the TCR beta chain. Peripheral blood alone was examined, since thyroid tissue, which constituted the primary lesion, could not be accessed. The small sample size was acknowledged by the authors as a limitation that may reduce accuracy. TRBV28, TRBJ1-2 and TRBJ2-5 were preferentially used in persistent disease, while TRBV20-1 and TRBJ2-1 were favored in newly diagnosed disease. Compared with newly diagnosed patients, patients with persistent Graves' disease had lower TCR Shannon entropy and fewer highly expanded clones, which suggests clonal expansion. More public clonotypes were shared among persistent patients (more than 2,500) than among newly diagnosed patients (966).

This receptor chain uses TRBV11-2 and TRBJ2-2; TRBD2 matches 8 bases in the middle. The receptor was isolated from a female donor with Graves disease. The input for sequencing was peripheral blood mononuclear cells (PBMCs), taken at new diagnosis, from a patient treated with antithyroid drugs. Here is the DNA: TGTGCCAGCAGCTGGGGCGGGAGGCCGAACACCGGGGAGCTGTTTTTT. This codes for CASSWGGRPNTGELFF.